This record concerns one T cell receptor beta chain sequence. Patients in the study, people with chemo-refractory metastatic non-small-cell lung cancer, received focal radiation plus ipilimumab CTLA-4 blockade. These data belong to a study of radiotherapy plus CTLA-4 blockade in lung cancer. The protocol was immunoSEQ multiplex PCR, while the TCRdb copy is restricted to in-frame clones and leaves out a portion. The sample has about 45,000 clones, 76% seen once. The CDR3 loop spans 19 amino acids. Per germline, CDR1 SGHTS and CDR2 YDEGEE. V dropped 1 base and J dropped 0 bases, with 20 bases sitting between them.

The V and J genes are TRBV5-8 and TRBJ1-5, with D possibly matching TRBD1 (5 bases). The sample in question was peripheral blood, obtained from a patient treated with radiotherapy plus ipilimumab. This clonotype was sampled from a human donor with non-small cell lung cancer who had stable disease on radiotherapy plus ipilimumab. CDR3: CASSLKGYGGGGSNQPQHF. The CDR3 DNA is TGTGCCAGCAGCTTGAAGGGCTATGGCGGGGGAGGTAGCAATCAGCCCCAGCATTTT.